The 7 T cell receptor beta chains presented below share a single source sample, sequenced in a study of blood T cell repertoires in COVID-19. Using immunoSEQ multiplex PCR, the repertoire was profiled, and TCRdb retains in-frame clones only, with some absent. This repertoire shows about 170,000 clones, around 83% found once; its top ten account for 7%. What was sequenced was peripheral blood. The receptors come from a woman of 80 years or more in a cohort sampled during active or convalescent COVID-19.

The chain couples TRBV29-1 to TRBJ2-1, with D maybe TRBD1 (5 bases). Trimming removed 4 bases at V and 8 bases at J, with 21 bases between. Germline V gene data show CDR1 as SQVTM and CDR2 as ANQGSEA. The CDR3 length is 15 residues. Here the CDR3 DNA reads TGCAGCGTTGTTCTGACAGACCCTTCAACGGATGAGCAGTTCTTC. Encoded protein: CSVVLTDPSTDEQFF.

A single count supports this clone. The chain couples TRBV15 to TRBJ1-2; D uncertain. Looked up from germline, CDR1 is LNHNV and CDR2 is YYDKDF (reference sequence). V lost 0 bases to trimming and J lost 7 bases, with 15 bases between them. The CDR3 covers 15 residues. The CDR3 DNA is TGTGCCACCAGCAGAGATCCCCAGGTCGTTATTGGCTACACCTTC. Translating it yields CATSRDPQVVIGYTF.

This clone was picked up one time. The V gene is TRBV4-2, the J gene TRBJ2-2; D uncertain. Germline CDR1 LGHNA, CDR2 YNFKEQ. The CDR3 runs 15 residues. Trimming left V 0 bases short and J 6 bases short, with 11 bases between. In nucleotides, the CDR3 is TGTGCCAGCAGCCAAGATCGTGAGCGTGCCGGGGAGCTGTTTTTT. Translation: CASSQDRERAGELFF.

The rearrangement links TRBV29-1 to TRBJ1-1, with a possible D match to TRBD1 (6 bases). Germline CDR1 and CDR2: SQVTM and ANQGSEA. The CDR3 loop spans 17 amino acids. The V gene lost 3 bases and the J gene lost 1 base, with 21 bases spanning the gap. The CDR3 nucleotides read TGCAGCGTTGACAAAGGGGGAACCTCAACGGGGAACACTGAAGCTTTCTTT. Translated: CSVDKGGTSTGNTEAFF.

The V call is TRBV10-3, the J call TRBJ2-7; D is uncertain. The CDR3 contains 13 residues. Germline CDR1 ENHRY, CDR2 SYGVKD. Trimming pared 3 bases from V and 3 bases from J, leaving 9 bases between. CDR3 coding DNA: TGTGCCATCAGTGACGGTAACCACTACGAGCAGTACGTC. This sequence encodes CAISDGNHYEQYV.

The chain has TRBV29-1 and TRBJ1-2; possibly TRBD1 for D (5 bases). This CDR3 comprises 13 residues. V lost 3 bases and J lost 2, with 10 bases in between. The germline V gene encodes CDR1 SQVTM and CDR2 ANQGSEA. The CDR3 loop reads CSVEGGENYGYTF. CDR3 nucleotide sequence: TGCAGCGTTGAGGGGGGTGAAAACTATGGCTACACCTTC. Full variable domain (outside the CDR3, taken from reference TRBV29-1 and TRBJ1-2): SAVISQKPSRDICQRGTSLTIQCQVDSQVTMMFWYRQQPGQSLTLIATANQGSEATYESGFVIDKFPISRPNLTFSTLTVSNMSPEDSSIYLCSVEGGENYGYTFGSGTRLTVV.

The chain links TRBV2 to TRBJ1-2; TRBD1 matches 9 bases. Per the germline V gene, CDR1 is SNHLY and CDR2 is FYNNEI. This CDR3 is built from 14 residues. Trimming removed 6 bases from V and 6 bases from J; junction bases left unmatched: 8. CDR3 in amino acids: CASSRDREVHGYTF. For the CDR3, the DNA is TGTGCCAGCAGCCGGGACAGGGAAGTCCATGGCTACACCTTC.